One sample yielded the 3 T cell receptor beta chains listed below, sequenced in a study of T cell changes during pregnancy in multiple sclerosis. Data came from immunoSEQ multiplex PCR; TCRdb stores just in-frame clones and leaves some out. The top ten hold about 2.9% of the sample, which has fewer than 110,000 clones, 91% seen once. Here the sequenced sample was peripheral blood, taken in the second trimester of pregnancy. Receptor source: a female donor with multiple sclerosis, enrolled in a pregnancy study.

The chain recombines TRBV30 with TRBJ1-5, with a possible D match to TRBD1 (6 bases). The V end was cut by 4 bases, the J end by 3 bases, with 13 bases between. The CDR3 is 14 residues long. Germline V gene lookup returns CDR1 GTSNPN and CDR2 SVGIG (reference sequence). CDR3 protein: CAWNNGQFNQPQHF. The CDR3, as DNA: TGTGCCTGGAATAACGGACAGTTCAATCAGCCCCAGCATTTT.

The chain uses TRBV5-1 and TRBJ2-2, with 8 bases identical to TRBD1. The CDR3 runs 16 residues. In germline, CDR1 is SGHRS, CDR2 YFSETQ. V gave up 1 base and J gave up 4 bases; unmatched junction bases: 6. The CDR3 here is CASSLFGQGGTGELFF. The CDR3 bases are TGCGCCAGCAGCTTGTTCGGACAGGGAGGCACCGGGGAGCTGTTTTTT.

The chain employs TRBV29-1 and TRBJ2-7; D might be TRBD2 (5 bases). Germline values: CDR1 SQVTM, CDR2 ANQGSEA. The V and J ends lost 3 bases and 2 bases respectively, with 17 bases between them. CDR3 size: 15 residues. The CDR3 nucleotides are TGCAGCGTTGATACACACTCCGGGAATACCTACGAGCAGTACTTC. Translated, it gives CSVDTHSGNTYEQYF.